Described below is a single T cell receptor (beta chain) sequence and its context. The Seattle patients joined while their infection was active and were tracked longitudinally afterward. The data derive from a study of blood T cell repertoires in COVID-19. Overall study context: Samples of COVID-19 (acute and convalescent) were obtained from the United States, Italy and Spain. T cells, B-cell-depleted T cells, or PBMCs supplied cDNA or gDNA.

Under the authors' procedure: Estimation of nucleated cell counts was performed using reference gene primer amplification. Clones were read by immunoSEQ multiplex PCR, and TCRdb kept only the in-frame ones, dropping some. The V and J calls and clone size were taken over from that table, and D and trimming were inferred from the DNA. Here the sample spans roughly 340,000 clones, about 90% being singletons. Deletions cut 5 bases from V and 5 bases from J, with 19 bases between. The CDR3 consists of 16 residues. Germline V gene data show CDR1 as SEHNR and CDR2 as FQNEAQ (reference sequence). Sample: peripheral blood. The chain uses TRBV7-9 and TRBJ2-1; TRBD2 is a possible D gene (6 bases). The sequence was collected from a young woman with COVID-19, enrolled during active disease. The CDR3 here is CASSPRPPVADNEQFF. DNA for the CDR3: TGTGCCAGCAGCCCCCGTCCCCCGGTAGCGGACAATGAGCAGTTCTTC.